This TCR beta chain was recovered during a study of neurological immune-mediated disorders. This CDR3 has 14 amino acids. Trimming removed 3 bases from V and 6 bases from J, with 16 bases in between. Germline V gene data show CDR1 as SGHRS and CDR2 as YFSETQ. Template-switch 5'RACE cDNA synthesis added a 10-nucleotide unique molecular identifier. TCRdb analysed the 5' RACE reads with MiXCR anew, one entry per CDR3 protein. The profile shows fewer than 40,000 distinct CDR3 sequences, more than 4.5% of them singletons. General study points: The expanded clones of different subjects shared no CDR3 amino acid sequences (suggesting private repertoires in all groups). HTLV-1-associated myelopathy displayed the greatest TCR clonal expansion, and multiple sclerosis exhibited the smallest, lower than that of healthy controls.

This clonotype was found many times. The antigen remains unidentified. Each sorted-subset library came from fewer than 1.1 million CD4+ or CD8+ T cells. This TCR was recovered from a man aged 18 to 29 in good health. This chain uses TRBV5-1 with TRBJ2-7; no clear D. Sequenced material: CD4+ T cells from blood. The DNA of the CDR3 is TGCGCCAGCAGCTCCGGGTTCGCTATAGGCGAGCAGTACTTC. This sequence encodes CASSSGFAIGEQYF.